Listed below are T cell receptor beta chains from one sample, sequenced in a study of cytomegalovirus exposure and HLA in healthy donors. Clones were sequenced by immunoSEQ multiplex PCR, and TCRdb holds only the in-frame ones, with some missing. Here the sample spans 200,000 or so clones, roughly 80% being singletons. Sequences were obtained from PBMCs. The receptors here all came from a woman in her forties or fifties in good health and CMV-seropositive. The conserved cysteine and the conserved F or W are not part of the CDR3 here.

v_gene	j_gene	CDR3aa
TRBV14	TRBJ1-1	ASSHQTGGVEAF
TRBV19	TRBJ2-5	ASSITGGGETQY
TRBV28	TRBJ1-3	ASSLGATGNTIY
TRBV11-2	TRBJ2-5	ASSPQGAWSQETQY
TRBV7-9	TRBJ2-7	ASSLTGGSYEQY
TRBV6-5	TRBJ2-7	ASSRLASYEQY
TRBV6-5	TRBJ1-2	ASSRTHNYGYT
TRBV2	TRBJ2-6	ASTGDRVQGANVLT
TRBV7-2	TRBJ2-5	ASSLLLAGGPREETQY
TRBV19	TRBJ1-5	ASSRTGALNQPQH
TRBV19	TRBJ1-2	ASSRQASGGYT
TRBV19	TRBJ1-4	ASSNWGGSRNEKLF
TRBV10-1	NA	ASSEGGSYEQY
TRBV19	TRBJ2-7	ASSKRREAYEQY
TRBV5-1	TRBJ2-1	ASRGGSYNEQF
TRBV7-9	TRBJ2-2	ASSSGTGSPGELF
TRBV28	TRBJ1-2	ASSLPGRGYT
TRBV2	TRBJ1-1	ASRGAGTEAF
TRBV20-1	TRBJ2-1	SARVRNEQF
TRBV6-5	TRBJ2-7	ASSYSYGRDYEQY
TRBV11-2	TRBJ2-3	ASSSGLAWATDTQY
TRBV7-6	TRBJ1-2	ASTQSAGYGYT
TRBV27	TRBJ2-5	ASKSEGTGGLETQY
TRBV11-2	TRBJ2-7	ASSSVEGALGEQY
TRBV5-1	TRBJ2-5	ASSFGGEETQY
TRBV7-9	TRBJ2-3	ASSLASIPDTQY
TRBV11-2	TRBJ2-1	ASSLGGGKNSGEQF
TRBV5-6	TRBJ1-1	ASSAAPPDTEAF
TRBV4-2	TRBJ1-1	ASSLQDPKGRTEAF
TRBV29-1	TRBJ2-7	SAYIVYEQY
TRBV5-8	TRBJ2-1	AGGGQGVWNEQF
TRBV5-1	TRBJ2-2	ASSLIGTYNTGELF
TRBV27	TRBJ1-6	ASSVGWRDSPLH
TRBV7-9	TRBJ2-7	SSSPLRPGTGGSREQY
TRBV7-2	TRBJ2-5	ASSFAGGPAETQY
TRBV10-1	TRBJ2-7	ATLNPHGGLSSYEQY
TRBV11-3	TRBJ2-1	ASSERGPYNEQF
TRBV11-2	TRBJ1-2	ASSPRTGFEAYGYT
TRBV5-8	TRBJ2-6	ASGPWGANVLT
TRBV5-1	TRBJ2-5	ASSPREGTGTQY
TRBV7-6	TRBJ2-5	ASSLAPRQGETQY
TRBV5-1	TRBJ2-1	ASSLTSAMDEQF
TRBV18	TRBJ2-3	ASSPPSTDTQY